This T cell receptor beta chain was observed in a study of cytomegalovirus exposure and HLA in healthy donors. Study conclusions and caveats: Per published accounts, TCR beta sequences correctly predicted the HLA-A and HLA-B alleles of most subjects. Several of the most significant clusters were apparently associated with common viral pathogens in a later analysis. Most observed TCR sequences were rare, whereas some public TCRs were detected in many donors.

60 Vbeta and 13 Jbeta primers were used in PCR. Libraries were prepared by immunoSEQ multiplex PCR; TCRdb keeps only in-frame clonotypes and omits some of them. The data hold 95,000 to 150,000 clones, with less than 20% observed a single time. The sample holds a few counts of this clone. The antigen remains unidentified. The CDR3 is made up of 16 amino acids. The ends lost 2 bases at V and 6 bases at J; junction bases unmatched: 9. CDR1 is MNHNS and CDR2 is SASEGT in the germline V gene. The sequence was collected from a woman aged 18-30 years in good health and CMV-seronegative. The chain links TRBV6-1 to TRBJ2-7; the match to TRBD2 covers 11 bases. The specimen was PBMCs. The CDR3 region is CASSELAGGGLGEQYF. CDR3 sequence (DNA): TGTGCCAGCAGTGAACTAGCGGGGGGCGGGTTGGGCGAGCAGTACTTC.